This paragraph covers one T cell receptor beta chain sequence. No antigen is known for it. PCR primers comprised 60 Vbeta and 13 Jbeta primers. Data came from immunoSEQ multiplex PCR; TCRdb stores just in-frame clones and leaves some out. The data include under 70,000 clones; the top ten clones carry roughly 2%. This sample was taken from a study of cytomegalovirus exposure and HLA in healthy donors. Background on the study: A prior analysis found 117 million unique TCR beta sequences from about 179 million T cells. HLA-typed donors contributed 65 million to 95 million unique TCRs, which were held in an early data release. Notes on the study in general: Near-uniform donor sequencing depth was presumed by presence/absence analyses.

This CDR3 has 13 amino acids. From germline, CDR1 is KGHSH and CDR2 LQKENI. Trimming pared 4 bases from V and 5 bases from J, leaving 12 bases between. The clonotype comes from a woman younger than 35 in good health and CMV-seronegative. The chain has TRBV18 and TRBJ2-7; tentative D call: TRBD1 (5 bases). Input material: PBMCs. The CDR3 DNA follows: TGTGCCAGCTCACTGCACCTCAGGGACGAGCAGTACTTC. This codes for CASSLHLRDEQYF.